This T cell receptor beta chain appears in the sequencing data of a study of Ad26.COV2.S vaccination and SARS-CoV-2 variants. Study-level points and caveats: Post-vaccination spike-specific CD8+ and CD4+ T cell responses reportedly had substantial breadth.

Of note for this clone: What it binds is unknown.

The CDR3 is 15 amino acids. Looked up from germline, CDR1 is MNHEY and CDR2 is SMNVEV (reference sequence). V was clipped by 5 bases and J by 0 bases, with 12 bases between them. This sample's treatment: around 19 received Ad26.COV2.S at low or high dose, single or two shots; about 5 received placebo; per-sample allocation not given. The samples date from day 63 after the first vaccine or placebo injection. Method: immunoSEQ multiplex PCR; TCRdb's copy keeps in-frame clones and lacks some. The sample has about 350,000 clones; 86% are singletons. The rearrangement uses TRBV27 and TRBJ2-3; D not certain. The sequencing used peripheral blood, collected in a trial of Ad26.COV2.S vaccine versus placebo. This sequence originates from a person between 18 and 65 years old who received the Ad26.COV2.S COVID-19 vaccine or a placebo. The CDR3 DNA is TGTGCCAGCAGTAAGCTCCCCAAGAGCACAGATACGCAGTATTTT. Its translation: CASSKLPKSTDTQYF.